These 10 T cell receptor beta chains were all obtained from the same sample, sequenced in a study of blood T cell repertoires in COVID-19. Some clones are missing from TCRdb's copy, which holds only in-frame ones; the method was immunoSEQ multiplex PCR. The sample has under 55,000 clones, approximately 80% seen once; the top ten hold roughly 5.8%. Sequences were obtained from PBMCs or T cells enriched from blood (not recorded which). All receptors derive from a woman aged 45-65 years with acute COVID-19.

This clone turned up a few times. The chain employs TRBV5-1 and TRBJ1-3, with D perhaps matching TRBD1 (5 bases). The CDR3 covers 15 residues. The V end lost 4 bases, the J end lost 0 bases, and 11 bases lay between the germline ends. The germline CDR1 and CDR2 sequences are SGHRS and YFSETQ. The CDR3 sequence: CASSPGLSSGNTIYF. The CDR3 region has the DNA TGCGCCAGCAGCCCGGGACTTAGCTCTGGAAACACCATATATTTT.

This chain joins TRBV23-1 and TRBJ2-2; D unresolved. TRBV23-1 is an ORF, and what it does is uncertain. V was pared by 0 bases and J by 4 bases, with 24 bases between. The CDR3 is 20 residues long. CDR3 in DNA: TGCGCCAGCAGTCAATCCCCGGCCAGGTGCCGATATACAACCACCGGGGAGCTGTTTTTT. Protein sequence: CASSQSPARCRYTTTGELFF.

The rearrangement uses TRBV6-4 and TRBJ1-2, with D possibly matching TRBD1 (6 bases). The CDR3 is 13 residues long. Trimming stripped 6 bases from V and 7 bases from J, with 15 bases between. Germline CDR1 is MRHNA and CDR2 is SNTAGT. CDR3 sequence reads: CASSDGQLAGYTF. CDR3 nucleotides: TGTGCCAGCAGCGATGGACAGCTCGCTGGCTACACCTTC.

The CDR3 reads CASSPEDNSPLHF. The CDR3 nucleotides read TGCGCCAGCAGCCCGGAGGATAATTCACCCCTCCACTTT. The chain carries TRBV4-1 and TRBJ1-6; D ambiguous. V was pared by 4 bases and J by 5 bases, with 6 bases between. The germline V gene encodes CDR1 MGHRA and CDR2 YSYEKL. The CDR3 has 13 residues.

DNA of the CDR3: TGTGCCAGTAGTATTGGTCAGGCAAAAGAGACCCAGTACTTC. Translating gives CASSIGQAKETQYF. The V and J genes are TRBV19 and TRBJ2-5; D uncertain. Germline V CDR1 and CDR2: LNHDA, SQIVND (reference sequence). The CDR3 has 14 residues. With 3 bases removed from V and 3 bases from J, the gap between germline ends came to 11 bases.

The chain links TRBV15 to TRBJ2-5; 12 bases map to TRBD1. This CDR3 spans 16 amino acids. The J segment lost 5 bases and the V segment lost 3 bases, leaving 7 bases of the junction unmatched. Germline values: CDR1 LNHNV, CDR2 YYDKDF (reference sequence). The CDR3 nucleotides are TGTGCCACCAGCAGGGGGACAGGGGGCGCCGAGGAGACCCAGTACTTC. As protein: CATSRGTGGAEETQYF.

This clone appeared once. The V gene is TRBV29-1, the J gene TRBJ1-1, with D tentatively TRBD1 (5 bases). The CDR3 length is 13 residues. Germline assignment: CDR1 SQVTM and CDR2 ANQGSEA. Trimming pared 5 bases from V and 0 bases from J, leaving 10 bases between. The DNA for the CDR3 is TGCAGCGTTAGGACACGAATGAACACTGAAGCTTTCTTT. Its protein product is CSVRTRMNTEAFF.

The V call is TRBV5-6, the J call TRBJ1-2, with unresolved D. The CDR3 has 14 residues. Germline V gene lookup returns CDR1 SGHDT and CDR2 YYEEEE. Trimming removed 5 bases from V and 8 bases from J, with 19 bases in between. The chain's CDR3 is CASSHSDMVWGYTF. The CDR3 DNA reads TGTGCCAGCAGTCACTCTGACATGGTATGGGGCTACACCTTC.

This clone is a singleton in its sample. The V gene is TRBV3-1 (or the pseudogene TRBV3-2), the J gene TRBJ1-2; weak D call: TRBD1 (6 bases). V was trimmed by 4 bases and J by 10 bases, leaving 25 bases between them. Germline CDR1 is LGHDT and CDR2 is YNNKEL (reference sequence). The CDR3 is 16 residues long. This CDR3 is CASSPTGNWMRDVYTF. The CDR3 DNA follows: TGTGCCAGCAGCCCGACAGGTAATTGGATGCGTGATGTCTACACCTTC.

The chain is built from TRBV27 and TRBJ1-5; possibly TRBD1 for D (6 bases). V lost 6 bases and J lost 6, with 15 bases in between. The CDR3 contains 14 residues. Germline V gene lookup returns CDR1 MNHEY and CDR2 SMNVEV (reference sequence). The CDR3 loop is CASSSRGGSQPQHF. The CDR3 DNA reads as TGTGCCAGCAGCTCGAGGGGGGGGAGTCAGCCCCAGCATTTT.